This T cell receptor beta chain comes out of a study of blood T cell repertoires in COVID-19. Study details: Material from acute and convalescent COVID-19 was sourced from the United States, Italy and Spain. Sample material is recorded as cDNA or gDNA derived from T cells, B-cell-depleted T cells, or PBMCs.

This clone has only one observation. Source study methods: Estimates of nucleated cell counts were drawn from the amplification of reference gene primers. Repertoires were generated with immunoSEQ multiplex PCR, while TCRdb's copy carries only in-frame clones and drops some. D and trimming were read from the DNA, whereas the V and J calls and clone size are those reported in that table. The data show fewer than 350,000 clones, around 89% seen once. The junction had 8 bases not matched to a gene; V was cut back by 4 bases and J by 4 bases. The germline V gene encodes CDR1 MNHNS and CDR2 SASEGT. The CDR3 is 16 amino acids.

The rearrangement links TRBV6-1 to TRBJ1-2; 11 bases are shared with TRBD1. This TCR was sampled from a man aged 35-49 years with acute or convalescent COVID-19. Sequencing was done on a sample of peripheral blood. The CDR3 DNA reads TGTGCCAGCAGTGTTGCCGGGACAGGGGGACTCTATGGCTACACCTTC. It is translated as CASSVAGTGGLYGYTF.